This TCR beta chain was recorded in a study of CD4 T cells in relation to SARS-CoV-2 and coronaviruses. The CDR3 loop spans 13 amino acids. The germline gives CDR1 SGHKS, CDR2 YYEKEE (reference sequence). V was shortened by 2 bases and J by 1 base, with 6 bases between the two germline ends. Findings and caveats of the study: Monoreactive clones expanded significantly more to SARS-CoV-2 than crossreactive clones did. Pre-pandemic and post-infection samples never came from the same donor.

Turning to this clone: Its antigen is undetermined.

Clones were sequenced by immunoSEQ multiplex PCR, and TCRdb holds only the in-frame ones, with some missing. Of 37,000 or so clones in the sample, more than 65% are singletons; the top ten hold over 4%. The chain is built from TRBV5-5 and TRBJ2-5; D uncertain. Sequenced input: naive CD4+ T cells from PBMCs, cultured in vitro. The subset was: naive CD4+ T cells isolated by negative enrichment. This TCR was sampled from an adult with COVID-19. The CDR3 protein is CASSFAVQETQYF. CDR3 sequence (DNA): TGTGCCAGCAGCTTCGCAGTCCAAGAGACCCAGTACTTC. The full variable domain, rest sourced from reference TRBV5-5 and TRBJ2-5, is DAGVTQSPTHLIKTRGQQVTLRCSPISGHKSVSWYQQVLGQGPQFIFQYYEKEERGRGNFPDRFSARQFPNYSSELNVNALLLGDSALYLCASSFAVQETQYFGPGTRLLVL.